The 27 T cell receptor beta chains reported below all come from one sample, sequenced in a study of chemoradiotherapy in HPV16-positive cancers. Assay used: immunoSEQ multiplex PCR; TCRdb lists only in-frame clones, some missing. The sample holds roughly 5,300 clones, 65% to 85% seen once. Material: tumor tissue, obtained from a patient who underwent chemoradiotherapy. These receptors originate from a human donor with HPV-associated anogenital cancer.

The chain uses TRBV5-3 and TRBJ1-5; tentatively, D is TRBD1 (5 bases). TRBV5-3 is given ORF status, its function remaining uncertain. The CDR3 spans 14 residues. Trimming pared 5 bases from V and 4 bases from J, leaving 13 bases between. CDR3 loop: CARRLDNRNQPQHF. CDR3 DNA: TGTGCCAGAAGACTGGACAATCGGAATCAGCCCCAGCATTTT.

The V gene is TRBV25-1, the J gene TRBJ2-5; possibly TRBD2 for D (5 bases). Germline CDR1 is MGHDK and CDR2 is SYGVNS. The length of the CDR3 is 14 residues. The ends were cut back, 5 bases at V and 1 base at J, with 11 bases in the middle. CDR3 nucleotides: TGTGCCAGCAGTAAGCGGAGCCTCCAAGAGACCCAGTACTTC. It is translated as CASSKRSLQETQYF.

This chain joins TRBV7-2 and TRBJ2-1, with a possible D match to TRBD2 (6 bases). Germline CDR1 reads SGHTA; CDR2 reads FQGNSA. V lost 5 bases, J lost 0 bases, and 11 bases lay in between. This CDR3 region has 15 residues. The CDR3 spells CASSPAGSSYNEQFF. The CDR3, as DNA: TGTGCCAGCAGCCCAGCCGGGAGCTCCTACAATGAGCAGTTCTTC.

The chain joins TRBV5-1 to TRBJ2-5; unclear D gene. V lost 0 bases and J lost 5, with 11 bases in between. Germline values: CDR1 SGHRS, CDR2 YFSETQ. This CDR3 is built from 14 residues. CDR3 loop: CASSLGTLGETQYF. CDR3 nucleotide sequence: TGCGCCAGCAGCTTGGGGACCCTAGGGGAGACCCAGTACTTC.

The chain uses TRBV6-1 and TRBJ1-3; the D gene is possibly TRBD1 (5 bases). V lost 6 bases, J lost 3 bases, and 12 bases lay in between. This CDR3 is built from 14 residues. Germline CDR1 MNHNS, CDR2 SASEGT. CDR3 sequence reads: CASRIGTVGNTIYF. The CDR3 DNA sequence: TGTGCCAGCAGAATTGGGACCGTTGGAAACACCATATATTTT.

The chain has TRBV11-2 and TRBJ1-2, with no clear D. Trimming shortened V by 3 bases and J by 4 bases, and 9 bases separated the two germline ends. This CDR3 has 13 amino acids. Per the germline V gene, CDR1 is SGHAT and CDR2 is FQNNGV. For the CDR3, the DNA is TGTGCCAGCAGCTTGGACGGAAGCTATGGCTACACCTTC. This translates into CASSLDGSYGYTF.

This rearrangement joins TRBV28 to TRBJ2-7, with D tentatively TRBD1 (6 bases). CDR1 is MDHEN, CDR2 SYDVKM, per germline. The germline V and J ends were trimmed by 5 bases and 6 bases, with 11 bases remaining between them. The CDR3 is 12 residues long. The CDR3 sequence is CASSQGPLEQYF. CDR3 DNA sequence: TGTGCCAGCAGTCAGGGGCCCCTCGAGCAGTACTTC.

This clone was counted a few times. The chain couples TRBV27 to TRBJ1-4; D is unresolved. This CDR3 spans 17 amino acids. Trimming took 3 bases from V and 0 from J, leaving 14 bases between them. Germline V gives CDR1 MNHEY, CDR2 SMNVEV (reference sequence). This CDR3 reads CASSFQVVSATNEKLFF. In DNA form, the CDR3 reads TGTGCCAGCAGTTTCCAGGTGGTTAGTGCAACTAATGAAAAACTGTTTTTT.

This rearrangement joins TRBV7-9 to TRBJ2-5; D is perhaps TRBD1 (5 bases). The germline V gene encodes CDR1 SEHNR and CDR2 FQNEAQ (reference sequence). Trimming left V 3 bases short and J 7 bases short, with 18 bases between. The CDR3 contains 15 residues. The CDR3 reads CASSLDAWGSGTQYF. CDR3 nucleotides: TGTGCCAGCAGCTTGGATGCTTGGGGCTCTGGGACCCAGTACTTC.

J is TRBJ1-1 and V is TRBV29-1; the match to TRBD1 covers 7 bases. Germline CDR1 and CDR2: SQVTM and ANQGSEA. V gave up 6 bases and J gave up 1 base; unmatched junction bases: 5. The CDR3 is made up of 13 amino acids. CDR3 amino acids: CSVGTAKNTEAFF. In DNA form, the CDR3 reads TGCAGCGTCGGGACAGCTAAGAACACTGAAGCTTTCTTT.

The chain employs TRBV7-2 and TRBJ1-5; perhaps TRBD1 as D (6 bases). Germline V gives CDR1 SGHTA, CDR2 FQGNSA. The V and J ends lost 2 bases and 5 bases respectively, with 16 bases between them. The CDR3 is 16 amino acids. This chain's CDR3 is CASSLTVATGYQPQHF. The CDR3 DNA reads TGTGCCAGCAGCTTAACCGTAGCCACAGGGTATCAGCCCCAGCATTTT.

The chain is built from TRBV14 and TRBJ1-1; D call uncertain. Per the germline V gene, CDR1 is SGHDN and CDR2 is FVKESK. The CDR3 covers 14 residues. Deletions cut 3 bases from V and 6 bases from J, with 14 bases between. CDR3 in amino acids: CASSQGSGGAEAFF. In nucleotides, the CDR3 is TGTGCCAGCAGCCAGGGGTCGGGTGGAGCTGAAGCTTTCTTT. The full variable domain, completed using reference TRBV14 and TRBJ1-1, is EAGVTQFPSHSVIEKGQTVTLRCDPISGHDNLYWYRRVMGKEIKFLLHFVKESKQDESGMPNNRFLAERTGGTYSTLKVQPAELEDSGVYFCASSQGSGGAEAFFGQGTRLTVV.

The rearrangement links TRBV7-9 to TRBJ2-7, with D maybe TRBD1 (6 bases). This CDR3 has 16 amino acids. V lost 3 bases to trimming and J lost 2 bases, with 17 bases between them. In germline, CDR1 is SEHNR, CDR2 FQNEAQ (reference sequence). DNA of the CDR3: TGTGCCAGCAGCTTCCCACAGGGATTAACTCCCTACGAGCAGTACTTC. Translated: CASSFPQGLTPYEQYF.

The CDR3 protein is CASSRGRLAYEQYF. In DNA form, the CDR3 reads TGCGCCAGCAGCCGGGGACGTTTAGCGTACGAGCAGTACTTC. The V call is TRBV5-1, the J call TRBJ2-7; either TRBD1 or TRBD2 may supply D (5 bases each). V lost 4 bases to trimming and J lost 4 bases, with 15 bases between them. CDR1 and CDR2 (germline): SGHRS, YFSETQ. This CDR3 has 14 residues.

The CDR3 DNA sequence: TGTGCCAGCAGTTTTTGGGGAGAGCTCTCTGGGGCCAACGTCCTGACTTTC. Residues: CASSFWGELSGANVLTF. The chain joins TRBV28 to TRBJ2-6, with D possibly matching TRBD2 (5 bases). This CDR3 is 17 amino acids long. Trimming cost V 3 bases and J 0 bases, with 12 bases left between them. Germline lookup yields CDR1 MDHEN and CDR2 SYDVKM.

The chain couples TRBV4-2 to TRBJ2-3, with TRBD1 matching over 8 bases. The CDR3 is 18 residues long. V dropped 4 bases and J dropped 4; count of bases not matched to a gene: 16. Germline values: CDR1 LGHNA, CDR2 YNFKEQ. The CDR3 sequence: CASSPGILQGAMADTQYF. For the CDR3, the DNA is TGTGCCAGCAGCCCCGGTATCCTTCAGGGGGCTATGGCAGATACGCAGTATTTT.

The chain carries TRBV7-9 and TRBJ1-1; tentative D call: TRBD1 (5 bases). V lost 7 bases to trimming and J lost 2 bases, with 8 bases between them. The CDR3 contains 12 residues. Germline V lookup: CDR1 SEHNR, CDR2 FQNEAQ (reference sequence). The CDR3 protein is CASTRGNTEAFF. CDR3 bases: TGTGCCAGCACTCGGGGCAACACTGAAGCTTTCTTT.

The rearrangement links TRBV7-2 to TRBJ2-3; D possibly corresponds to TRBD2 (7 bases). The germline gives CDR1 SGHTA, CDR2 FQGNSA. Trimming cost V 3 bases and J 6 bases, with 19 bases left between them. This CDR3 region has 16 residues. DNA for the CDR3: TGTGCCAGCAGCTTTGTATACGGGGGGCCAGGCGATACGCAGTATTTT. Translation gives CASSFVYGGPGDTQYF.

The chain recombines TRBV12-5 with TRBJ2-5; TRBD2 matches 9 bases. The V segment lost 3 bases and the J segment 5 bases; nucleotides outside the gene matches: 13. The CDR3 has 17 residues. Germline loops: CDR1 LGHNT, CDR2 FRNRAP. CDR3 coding DNA: TGTGCTAGTGGTTTAGGCGGCGGGCTAGCGGGGATGGAGACCCAGTACTTC. It codes for CASGLGGGLAGMETQYF.

This clone was detected a few times. V is TRBV7-9 and J is TRBJ1-1; D perhaps matches TRBD1 (6 bases). CDR3 length: 13 amino acids. Trimming left V 5 bases short and J 3 bases short, with 10 bases between. The germline CDR1 and CDR2 sequences are SEHNR and FQNEAQ (reference sequence). CDR3 DNA: TGTGCCAGCAGCCTACAGGGATACACTGAAGCTTTCTTT. It translates to CASSLQGYTEAFF.

This sequence joins TRBV2 and TRBJ1-1; TRBD1 matches at 10 bases. CDR1 and CDR2 (germline): SNHLY, FYNNEI. The CDR3 runs to 14 residues. J gave up 6 bases and V 6 bases, and 7 bases lay outside the gene matches. Here the CDR3 reads CASSTTGGFAEAFF. The CDR3 DNA follows: TGTGCCAGCAGCACGACAGGGGGCTTCGCTGAAGCTTTCTTT.

This chain joins TRBV19 and TRBJ1-2, with D perhaps matching TRBD1 (6 bases). Per germline, CDR1 LNHDA and CDR2 SQIVND (reference sequence). This CDR3 spans 14 amino acids. Deletions cut 3 bases from V and 9 bases from J, with 17 bases between. The CDR3 is CASSMEHRDVRYTF. The CDR3 DNA sequence: TGTGCCAGTAGTATGGAACACAGGGACGTGCGCTACACCTTC.

The CDR3 sequence is CASSLDPGNQPQHF. CDR3 coding DNA: TGTGCCAGCAGCTTAGATCCGGGCAATCAGCCCCAGCATTTT. The chain combines TRBV11-2 with TRBJ1-5; D gene unclear. V was cut by 0 bases and J by 2 bases, with 5 bases left in between. This CDR3 comprises 14 residues. In germline, CDR1 is SGHAT, CDR2 FQNNGV. Full variable domain (outside the CDR3, taken from reference TRBV11-2 and TRBJ1-5): EAGVAQSPRYKIIEKRQSVAFWCNPISGHATLYWYQQILGQGPKLLIQFQNNGVVDDSQLPKDRFSAERLKGVDSTLKIQPAKLEDSAVYLCASSLDPGNQPQHFGDGTRLSIL.

V usage is TRBV10-3 and J usage is TRBJ2-5; D unclear. The germline CDR1 and CDR2 sequences are ENHRY and SYGVKD. The CDR3 contains 13 residues. V gave up 3 bases and J gave up 3 bases, with 8 bases separating them. This CDR3 reads CAISDGWEETQYF. The CDR3 DNA sequence: TGTGCCATCAGTGACGGGTGGGAAGAGACCCAGTACTTC.

This clone was recorded once. The J gene is TRBJ1-2, the V gene TRBV6-1, with no clear D. Per the germline V gene, CDR1 is MNHNS and CDR2 is SASEGT. V was pared by 4 bases and J by 4 bases, with 10 bases between. The CDR3 covers 13 residues. DNA for the CDR3: TGTGCCAGCAGTGGGACGGTCGCCTATGGCTACACCTTC. Its protein product is CASSGTVAYGYTF.

V gene TRBV27 combines with J gene TRBJ1-1; D is possibly TRBD1 (5 bases). Germline-derived CDR1 and CDR2 are MNHEY and SMNVEV (reference sequence). The CDR3 runs to 12 residues. CDR3 loop: CASGSWGTEAFF. Written as DNA, the CDR3 is TGTGCTTCCGGGTCCTGGGGGACTGAAGCTTTCTTT.

On this clone: Other DNA sequences in the same sample also yield this CDR3. The chain uses TRBV5-6 and TRBJ2-7; D gene unclear. Germline V gene data show CDR1 as SGHDT and CDR2 as YYEEEE. V was clipped by 1 base and J by 2 bases, with 4 bases between them. This CDR3 comprises 12 residues. The CDR3 sequence: CASSLRTYEQYF. Written as DNA, the CDR3 is TGTGCCAGCAGCTTGAGGACCTACGAGCAGTACTTC.